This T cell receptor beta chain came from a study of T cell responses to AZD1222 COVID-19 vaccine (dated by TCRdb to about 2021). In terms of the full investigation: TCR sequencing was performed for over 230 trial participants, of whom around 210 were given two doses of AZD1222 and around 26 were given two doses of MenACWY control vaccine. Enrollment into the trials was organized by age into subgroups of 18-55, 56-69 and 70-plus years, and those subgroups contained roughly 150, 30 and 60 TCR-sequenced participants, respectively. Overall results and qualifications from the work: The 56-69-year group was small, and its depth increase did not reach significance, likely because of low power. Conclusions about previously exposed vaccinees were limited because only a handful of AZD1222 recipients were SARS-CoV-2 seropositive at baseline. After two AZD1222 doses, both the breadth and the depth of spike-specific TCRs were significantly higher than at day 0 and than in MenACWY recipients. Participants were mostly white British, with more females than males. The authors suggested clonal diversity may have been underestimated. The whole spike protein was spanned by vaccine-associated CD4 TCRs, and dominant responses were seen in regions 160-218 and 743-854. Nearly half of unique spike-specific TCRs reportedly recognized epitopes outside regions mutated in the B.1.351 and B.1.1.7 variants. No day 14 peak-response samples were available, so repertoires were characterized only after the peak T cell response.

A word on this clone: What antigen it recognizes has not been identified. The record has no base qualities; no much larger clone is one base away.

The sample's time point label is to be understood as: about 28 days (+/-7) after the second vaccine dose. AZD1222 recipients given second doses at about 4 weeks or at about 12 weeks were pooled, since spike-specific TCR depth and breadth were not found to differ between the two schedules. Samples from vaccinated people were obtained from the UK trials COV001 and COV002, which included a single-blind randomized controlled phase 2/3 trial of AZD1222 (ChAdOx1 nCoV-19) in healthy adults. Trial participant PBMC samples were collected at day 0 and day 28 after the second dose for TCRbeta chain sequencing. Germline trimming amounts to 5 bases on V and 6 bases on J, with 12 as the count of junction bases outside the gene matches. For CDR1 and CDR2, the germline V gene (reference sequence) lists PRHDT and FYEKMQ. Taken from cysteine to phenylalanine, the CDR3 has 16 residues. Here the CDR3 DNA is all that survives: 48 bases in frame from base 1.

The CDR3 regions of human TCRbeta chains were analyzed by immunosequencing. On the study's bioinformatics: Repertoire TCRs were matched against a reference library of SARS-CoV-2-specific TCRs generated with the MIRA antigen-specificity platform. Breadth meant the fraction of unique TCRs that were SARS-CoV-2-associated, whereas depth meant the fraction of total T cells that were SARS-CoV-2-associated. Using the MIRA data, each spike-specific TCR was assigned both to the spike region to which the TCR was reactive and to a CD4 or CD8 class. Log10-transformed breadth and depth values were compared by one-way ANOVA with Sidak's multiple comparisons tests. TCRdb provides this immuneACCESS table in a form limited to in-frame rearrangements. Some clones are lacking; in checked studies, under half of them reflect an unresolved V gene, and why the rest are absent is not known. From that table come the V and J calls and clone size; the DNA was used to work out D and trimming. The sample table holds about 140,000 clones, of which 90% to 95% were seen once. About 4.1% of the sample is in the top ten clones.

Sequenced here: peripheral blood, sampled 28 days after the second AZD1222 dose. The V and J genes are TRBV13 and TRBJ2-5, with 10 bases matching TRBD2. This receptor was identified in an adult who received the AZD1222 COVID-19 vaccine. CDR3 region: CASSPSGLAVRKTQYF. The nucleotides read TGTGCCAGCAGCCCCTCCGGACTAGCGGTGAGAAAGACCCAGTACTTC.